The 8 T cell receptor beta chains reported below all come from one sample, sequenced in a study of T cells after posttransplantation cyclophosphamide. Sampled 1 year posttransplant, controls received myeloablative marrow transplants, methotrexate and a calcineurin inhibitor. TCRdb's copy holds only in-frame clones and misses some; the assay was immunoSEQ multiplex PCR. This table has approximately 20,000 clones, approximately 90% appearing once. The sequenced sample was PBMCs, obtained 350 to 400 days after allogeneic stem cell transplant with calcineurin inhibitor and methotrexate. The receptors were sampled from a female patient aged 25-40 years who received an allogeneic stem cell transplant from an unrelated donor, was CMV-positive, and had acute and chronic GVHD. Some of the T cells may derive from the graft donor.

The chain recombines TRBV6-1 with TRBJ2-7; 7 nucleotides match TRBD2. The CDR3 contains 14 residues. With V trimmed by 5 bases and J by 2 bases, 6 bases remained unmatched. In germline, CDR1 is MNHNS, CDR2 SASEGT. The CDR3 is CASSLGGTAYEQYV. CDR3 bases: TGTGCCAGCAGTCTGGGGGGGACGGCCTACGAGCAGTACGTC.

The chain recombines TRBV5-1 with TRBJ1-2, with a weak D call TRBD1 (5 bases). Trimming removed 3 bases from V and 6 bases from J, with 12 bases in between. The CDR3 has 13 residues. Germline values: CDR1 SGHRS, CDR2 YFSETQ. CDR3 sequence reads: CASSWGQGNGYTF. For the CDR3, the DNA is TGCGCCAGCAGCTGGGGCCAGGGTAATGGCTACACCTTC.

V usage is TRBV5-1 and J usage is TRBJ2-2; possible D gene TRBD2, 7 bases. The germline gives CDR1 SGHRS, CDR2 YFSETQ. Trimming left V 5 bases short and J 3 bases short, with 11 bases between. The CDR3 is 14 amino acids. The CDR3 coding sequence is TGCGCCAGCAGTTGGGGGGGCGACACCGGGGAGCTGTTTTTT. Protein: CASSWGGDTGELFF.

The rearrangement links TRBV5-4 to TRBJ1-1; D perhaps matches TRBD1 (6 bases). This CDR3 is 14 amino acids long. Germline CDR1 reads SGHNT; CDR2 reads YYREEE (reference sequence). The V and J ends lost 3 bases and 3 bases respectively, with 12 bases between them. The DNA of the CDR3 is TGTGCCAGCAGCTCGGGACACGGCTACACTGAAGCTTTCTTT. This encodes CASSSGHGYTEAFF.

V gene TRBV5-4 combines with J gene TRBJ2-2, with TRBD1 matching over 9 bases. The CDR3 sequence is 15 residues long. Germline V lookup: CDR1 SGHNT, CDR2 YYREEE (reference sequence). The J segment lost 4 bases and the V segment lost 4 bases, leaving 5 bases of the junction unmatched. CDR3 nucleotides: TGTGCCAGCAGCACACAGGGGGCGGGCACCGGGGAGCTGTTTTTT. The encoded protein is CASSTQGAGTGELFF. The whole variable domain, remainder taken from reference TRBV5-4 and TRBJ2-2, is ETGVTQSPTHLIKTRGQQVTLRCSSQSGHNTVSWYQQALGQGPQFIFQYYREEENGRGNFPPRFSGLQFPNYSSELNVNALELDDSALYLCASSTQGAGTGELFFGEGSRLTVL.

The gene calls are TRBV4-3 and TRBJ2-7, with D maybe TRBD2 (5 bases). Trimming removed 3 bases from V and 2 bases from J, with 5 bases in between. CDR1 is LGHNA and CDR2 is YSLEER in the germline V gene. CDR3 length: 12 residues. The CDR3 is CASSQRAYEQYV. CDR3 coding DNA: TGCGCCAGCAGCCAGCGGGCCTACGAGCAGTACGTC.

The V gene is TRBV5-1, the J gene TRBJ2-1, with 7 bases aligning to TRBD1. Germline lookup yields CDR1 SGHRS and CDR2 YFSETQ. J was trimmed by 0 bases and V by 4 bases; bases with no gene match: 7. CDR3 length: 16 amino acids. CDR3 DNA sequence: TGCGCCAGCAGCGAGGGACAGAGGAGCTCCTACAATGAGCAGTTCTTC. Protein: CASSEGQRSSYNEQFF. The full variable domain, rest sourced from reference TRBV5-1 and TRBJ2-1, is KAGVTQTPRYLIKTRGQQVTLSCSPISGHRSVSWYQQTPGQGLQFLFEYFSETQRNKGNFPGRFSGRQFSNSRSEMNVSTLELGDSALYLCASSEGQRSSYNEQFFGPGTRLTVL.

The chain combines TRBV7-8 with TRBJ1-2, with D perhaps matching TRBD1 (6 bases). This CDR3 spans 15 amino acids. The ends were cut back, 1 base at V and 2 bases at J, with 11 bases in the middle. Germline V gene data show CDR1 as SGHVS and CDR2 as FQNEAQ. In DNA, the CDR3 is TGTGCCAGCAGCTTAGGTACAGGGACCAACTATGGCTACACCTTC. This sequence encodes CASSLGTGTNYGYTF.